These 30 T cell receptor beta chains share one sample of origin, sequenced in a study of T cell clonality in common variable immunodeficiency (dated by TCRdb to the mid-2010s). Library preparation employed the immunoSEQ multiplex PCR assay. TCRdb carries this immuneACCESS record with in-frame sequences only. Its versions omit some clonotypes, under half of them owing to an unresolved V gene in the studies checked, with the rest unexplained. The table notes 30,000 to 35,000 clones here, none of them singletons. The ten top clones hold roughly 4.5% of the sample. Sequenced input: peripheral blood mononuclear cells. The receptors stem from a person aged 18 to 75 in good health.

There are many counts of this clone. The CDR3 here is CASSSLSGSLYEQYF. CDR3 bases read: TGTGCCAGCAGTTCCCTCAGCGGGAGCCTCTACGAG. The rearrangement uses TRBV28 and TRBJ2-7; 8 bases are a match to TRBD2. The read gets to within 3 residues of the CDR3 end, and the germline J gene fills in the rest. The CDR3 sequence is 15 residues long. Germline V lookup: CDR1 MDHEN, CDR2 SYDVKM. The J segment lost 3 bases and the V segment lost 4 bases, leaving 8 bases of the junction unmatched.

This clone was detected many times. CDR3 bases read: TGCAGTGCTCCGGGACAGGGGTATAATTCACCC. Its translation: CSAPGQGYNSP. The whole CDR3 protein is CSAPGQGYNSPLHF. V and J are TRBV20-1 and TRBJ1-6, with 10 bases that match TRBD1. The read terminates 3 residues before the CDR3 end, so the remaining end is supplied by the germline J gene. V was clipped by 5 bases and J by 4 bases; unmatched bases: 2. Germline V gene data show CDR1 as DFQATT and CDR2 as SNEGSKA (reference sequence). CDR3 size: 14 residues.

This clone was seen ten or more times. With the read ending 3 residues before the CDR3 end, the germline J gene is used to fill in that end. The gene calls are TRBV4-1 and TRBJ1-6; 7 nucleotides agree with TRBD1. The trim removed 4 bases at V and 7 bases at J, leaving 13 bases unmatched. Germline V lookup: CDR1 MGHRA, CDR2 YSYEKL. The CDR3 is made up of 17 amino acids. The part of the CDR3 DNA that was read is TGCGCCAGCAGCCGGCACAACGCCGGGACAGCAAATTCACCC. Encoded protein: CASSRHNAGTANSP. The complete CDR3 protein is CASSRHNAGTANSPLHF.

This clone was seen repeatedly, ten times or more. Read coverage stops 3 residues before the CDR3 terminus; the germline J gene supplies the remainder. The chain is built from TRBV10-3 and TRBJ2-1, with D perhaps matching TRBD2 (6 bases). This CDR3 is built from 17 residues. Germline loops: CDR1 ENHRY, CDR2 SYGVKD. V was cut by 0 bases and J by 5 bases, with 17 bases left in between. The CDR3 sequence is CAISESSPYTSNNEQFF. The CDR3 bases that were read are TGTGCCATCAGTGAGTCGTCCCCATACACTAGCAACAATGAG.

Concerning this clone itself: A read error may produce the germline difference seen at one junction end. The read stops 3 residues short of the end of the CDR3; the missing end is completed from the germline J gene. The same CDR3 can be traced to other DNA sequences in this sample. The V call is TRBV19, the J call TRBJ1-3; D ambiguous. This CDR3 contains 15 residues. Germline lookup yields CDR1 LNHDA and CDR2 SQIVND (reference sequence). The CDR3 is CASSISPDSGNTIYF. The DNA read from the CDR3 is TGTGCCAGTAGTATATCTCCAGACTCTGGAAACACT.

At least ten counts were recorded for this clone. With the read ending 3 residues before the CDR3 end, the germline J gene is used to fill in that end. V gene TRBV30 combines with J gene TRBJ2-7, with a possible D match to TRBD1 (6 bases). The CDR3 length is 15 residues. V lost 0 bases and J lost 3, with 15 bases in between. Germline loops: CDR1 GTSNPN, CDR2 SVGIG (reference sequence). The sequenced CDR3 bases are TGTGCCTGGAGTGTAAAATCTGGGGGCGGCTACGAG. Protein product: CAWSVKSGGGYE. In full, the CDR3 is CAWSVKSGGGYEQYF.

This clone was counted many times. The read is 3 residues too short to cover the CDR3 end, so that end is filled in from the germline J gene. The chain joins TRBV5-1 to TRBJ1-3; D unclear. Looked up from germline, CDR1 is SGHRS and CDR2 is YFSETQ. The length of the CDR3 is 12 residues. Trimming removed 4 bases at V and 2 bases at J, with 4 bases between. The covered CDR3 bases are TGCGCCAGCAGCGACACTGGAAACACC. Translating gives CASSDTGNT. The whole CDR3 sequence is CASSDTGNTIYF.

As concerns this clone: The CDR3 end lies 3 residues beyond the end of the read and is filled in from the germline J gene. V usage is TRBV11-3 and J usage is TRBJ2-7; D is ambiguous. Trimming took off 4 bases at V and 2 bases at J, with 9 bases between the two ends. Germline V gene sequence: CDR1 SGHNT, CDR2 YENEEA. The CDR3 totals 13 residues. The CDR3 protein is CASSSRYAYEQYF. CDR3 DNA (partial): TGTGCCAGCAGCTCGCGGTATGCCTACGAG.

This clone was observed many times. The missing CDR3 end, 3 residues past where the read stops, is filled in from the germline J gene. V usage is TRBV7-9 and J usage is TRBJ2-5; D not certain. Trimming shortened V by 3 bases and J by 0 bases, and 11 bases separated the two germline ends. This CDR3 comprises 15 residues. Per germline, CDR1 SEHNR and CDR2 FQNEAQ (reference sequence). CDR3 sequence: CASSLDGPNQETQYF. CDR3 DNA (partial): TGTGCCAGCAGCTTGGATGGGCCCAACCAAGAGACC.

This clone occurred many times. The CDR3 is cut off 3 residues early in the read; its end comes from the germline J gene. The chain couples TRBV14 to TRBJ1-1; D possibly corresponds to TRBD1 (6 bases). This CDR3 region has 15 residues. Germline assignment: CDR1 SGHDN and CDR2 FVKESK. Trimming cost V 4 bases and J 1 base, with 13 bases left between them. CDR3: CASSPQGTRNTEAFF. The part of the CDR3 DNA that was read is TGTGCCAGCAGCCCGCAGGGGACACGGAACACTGAA. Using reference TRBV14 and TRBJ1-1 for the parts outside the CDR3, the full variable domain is EAGVTQFPSHSVIEKGQTVTLRCDPISGHDNLYWYRRVMGKEIKFLLHFVKESKQDESGMPNNRFLAERTGGTYSTLKVQPAELEDSGVYFCASSPQGTRNTEAFFGQGTRLTVV.

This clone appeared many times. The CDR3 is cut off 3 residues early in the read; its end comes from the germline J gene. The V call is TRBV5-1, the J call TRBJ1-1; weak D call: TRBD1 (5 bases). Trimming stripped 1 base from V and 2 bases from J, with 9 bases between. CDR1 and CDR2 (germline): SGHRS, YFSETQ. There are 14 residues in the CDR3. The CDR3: CASSLTGPNTEAFF. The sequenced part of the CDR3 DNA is TGCGCCAGCAGCTTGACAGGACCAAACACTGAA.

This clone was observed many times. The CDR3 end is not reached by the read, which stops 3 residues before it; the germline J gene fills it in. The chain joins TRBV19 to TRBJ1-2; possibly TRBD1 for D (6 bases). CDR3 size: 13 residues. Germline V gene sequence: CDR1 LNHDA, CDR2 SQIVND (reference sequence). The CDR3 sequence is CASSGVGRGGYTF. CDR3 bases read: TGTGCCAGTAGTGGGGTCGGCAGGGGAGGC.

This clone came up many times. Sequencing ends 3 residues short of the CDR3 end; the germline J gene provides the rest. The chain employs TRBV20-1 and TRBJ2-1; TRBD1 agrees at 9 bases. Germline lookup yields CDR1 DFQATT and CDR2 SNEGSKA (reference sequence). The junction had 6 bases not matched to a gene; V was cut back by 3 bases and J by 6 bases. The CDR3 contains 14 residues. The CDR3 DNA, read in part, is TGCAGTGCTAGTCCCGGGACAGGGACCAATGAG. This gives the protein CSASPGTGTNE. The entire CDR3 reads CSASPGTGTNEQFF.

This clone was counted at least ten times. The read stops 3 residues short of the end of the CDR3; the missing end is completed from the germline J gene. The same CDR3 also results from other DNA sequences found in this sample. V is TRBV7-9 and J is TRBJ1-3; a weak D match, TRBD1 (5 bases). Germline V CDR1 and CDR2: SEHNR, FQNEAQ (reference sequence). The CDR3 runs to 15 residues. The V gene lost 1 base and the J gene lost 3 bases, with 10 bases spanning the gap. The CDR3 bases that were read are TGTGCCAGCAGCTTAGGGGGCGCGAGTGGAAACACC. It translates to CASSLGGASGNT. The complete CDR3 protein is CASSLGGASGNTIYF.

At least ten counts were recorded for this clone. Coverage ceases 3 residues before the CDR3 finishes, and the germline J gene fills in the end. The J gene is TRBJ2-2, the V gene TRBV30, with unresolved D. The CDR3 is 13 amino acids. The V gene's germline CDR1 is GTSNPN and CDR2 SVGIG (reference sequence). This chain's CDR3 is CAWSLKGPNQLFF. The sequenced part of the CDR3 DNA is TGTGCCTGGAGTCTAAAGGGCCCCAATCAG.

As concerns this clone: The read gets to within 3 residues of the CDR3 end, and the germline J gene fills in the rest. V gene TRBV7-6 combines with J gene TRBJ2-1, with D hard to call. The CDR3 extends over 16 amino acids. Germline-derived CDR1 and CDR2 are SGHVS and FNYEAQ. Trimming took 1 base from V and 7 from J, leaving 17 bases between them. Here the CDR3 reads CASSLEVSSLPNEQFF. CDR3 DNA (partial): TGTGCCAGCAGCTTAGAAGTGAGTAGCCTACCGAATGAG.

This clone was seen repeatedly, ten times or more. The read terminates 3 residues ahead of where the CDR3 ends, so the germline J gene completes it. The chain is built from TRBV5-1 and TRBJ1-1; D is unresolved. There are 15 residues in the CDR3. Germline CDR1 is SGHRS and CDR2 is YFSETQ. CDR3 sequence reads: CASSLVGRSFQSAFF. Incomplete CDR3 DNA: TGCGCCAGCAGCTTGGTGGGCAGGTCTTTCCAATCA. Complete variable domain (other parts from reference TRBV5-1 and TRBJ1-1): KAGVTQTPRYLIKTRGQQVTLSCSPISGHRSVSWYQQTPGQGLQFLFEYFSETQRNKGNFPGRFSGRQFSNSRSEMNVSTLELGDSALYLCASSLVGRSFQSAFFGQGTRLTVV.

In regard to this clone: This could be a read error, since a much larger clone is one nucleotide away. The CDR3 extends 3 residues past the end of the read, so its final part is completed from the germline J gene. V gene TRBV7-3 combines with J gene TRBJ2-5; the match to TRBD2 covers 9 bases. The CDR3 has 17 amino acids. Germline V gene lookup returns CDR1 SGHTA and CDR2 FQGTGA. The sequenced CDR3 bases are TGTGCCAGCAGCCCAACCACCTTACTAGCGGGCGCAGATACC. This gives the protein CASSPTTLLAGADT. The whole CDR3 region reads CASSPTTLLAGADTQYF.

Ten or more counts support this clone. The DNA read from the CDR3 is TGTGCCAGCAGCTTAACAATCACTCCCCCCGGTACG. Residues: CASSLTITPPGT. From start to end, the CDR3 is CASSLTITPPGTQYF. This chain joins TRBV7-3 and TRBJ2-3; no definite D call. The CDR3 end falls 3 residues outside the read, so it is completed with the germline J gene. The CDR3 spans 15 residues. The V end lost 0 bases, the J end lost 8 bases, and 15 bases lay between the germline ends. The germline V gene encodes CDR1 SGHTA and CDR2 FQGTGA.

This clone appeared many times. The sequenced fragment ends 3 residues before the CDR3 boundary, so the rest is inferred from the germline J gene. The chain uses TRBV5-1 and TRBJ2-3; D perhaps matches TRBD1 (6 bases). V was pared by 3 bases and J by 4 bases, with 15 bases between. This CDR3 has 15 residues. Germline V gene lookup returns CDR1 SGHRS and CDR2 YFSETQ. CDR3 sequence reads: CASSSTGISPDTQYF. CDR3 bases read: TGCGCCAGCAGCTCGACAGGTATAAGTCCAGATACG.

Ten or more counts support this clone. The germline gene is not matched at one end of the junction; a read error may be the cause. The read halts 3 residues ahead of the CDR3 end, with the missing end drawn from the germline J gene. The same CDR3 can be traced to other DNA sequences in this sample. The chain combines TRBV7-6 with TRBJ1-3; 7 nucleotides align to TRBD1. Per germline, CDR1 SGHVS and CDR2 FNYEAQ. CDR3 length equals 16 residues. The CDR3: CTSSQGDSHAGNTIYF. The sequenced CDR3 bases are TGTACCAGCAGCCAGGGGGACAGCCATGCTGGAAACACC.

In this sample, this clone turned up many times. This CDR3 is CAWSASFTTYEQYF. Incomplete CDR3 DNA: TGTGCCTGGAGTGCTTCATTTACAACCTACGAG. V gene TRBV30 combines with J gene TRBJ2-7; D is uncertain. The missing CDR3 end, 3 residues past where the read stops, is filled in from the germline J gene. This CDR3 comprises 14 residues. Germline V CDR1 and CDR2: GTSNPN, SVGIG (reference sequence). Trimming left V 1 base short and J 2 bases short, with 12 bases between.

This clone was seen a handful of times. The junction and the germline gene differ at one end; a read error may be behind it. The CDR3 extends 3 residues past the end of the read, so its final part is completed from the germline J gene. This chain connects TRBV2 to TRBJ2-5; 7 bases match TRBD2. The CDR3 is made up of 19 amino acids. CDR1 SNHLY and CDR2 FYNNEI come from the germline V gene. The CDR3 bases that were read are TGTGCCAGCAGCGCACGGGATGACAGACTAGCTTTGTCCCAAGCGACC. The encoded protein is CASSARDDRLALSQAT. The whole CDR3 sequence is CASSARDDRLALSQATQYF.

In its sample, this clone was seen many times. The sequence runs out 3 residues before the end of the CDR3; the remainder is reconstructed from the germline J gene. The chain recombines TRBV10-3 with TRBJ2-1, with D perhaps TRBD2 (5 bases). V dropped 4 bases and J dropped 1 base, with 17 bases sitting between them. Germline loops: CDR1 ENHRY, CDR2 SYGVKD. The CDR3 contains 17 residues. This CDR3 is CAISVGLPGGSYNEQFF. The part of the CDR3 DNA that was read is TGTGCCATCAGTGTCGGACTCCCCGGCGGTTCCTACAATGAG.

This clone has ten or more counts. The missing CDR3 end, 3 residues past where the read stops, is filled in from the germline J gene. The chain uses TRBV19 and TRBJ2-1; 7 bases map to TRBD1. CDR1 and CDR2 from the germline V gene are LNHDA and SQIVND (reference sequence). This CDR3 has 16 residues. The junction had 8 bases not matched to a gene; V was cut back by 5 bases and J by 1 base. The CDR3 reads CASSGPGQQSYNEQFF. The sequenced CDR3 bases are TGTGCCAGTAGTGGGCCGGGACAGCAATCCTACAATGAG.

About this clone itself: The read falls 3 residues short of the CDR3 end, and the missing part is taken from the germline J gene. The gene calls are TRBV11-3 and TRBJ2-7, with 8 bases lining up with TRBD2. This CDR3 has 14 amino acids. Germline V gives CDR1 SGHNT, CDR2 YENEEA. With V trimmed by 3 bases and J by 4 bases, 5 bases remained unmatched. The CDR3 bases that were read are TGTGCCAGCAGCTTGGAGCGGGAGTTTTACGAG. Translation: CASSLEREFYE. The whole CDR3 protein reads CASSLEREFYEQYF. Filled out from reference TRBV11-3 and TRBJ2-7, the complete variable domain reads EAGVVQSPRYKIIEKKQPVAFWCNPISGHNTLYWYLQNLGQGPELLIRYENEEAVDDSQLPKDRFSAERLKGVDSTLKIQPAELGDSAVYLCASSLEREFYEQYFGPGTRLTVT.

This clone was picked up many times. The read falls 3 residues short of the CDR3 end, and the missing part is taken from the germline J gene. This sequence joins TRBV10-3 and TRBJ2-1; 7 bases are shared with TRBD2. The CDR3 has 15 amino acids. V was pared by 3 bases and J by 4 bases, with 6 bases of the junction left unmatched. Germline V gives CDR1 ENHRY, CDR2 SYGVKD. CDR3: CAISDRSGMYNEQFF. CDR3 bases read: TGTGCCATCAGTGACCGCAGCGGGATGTACAATGAG.

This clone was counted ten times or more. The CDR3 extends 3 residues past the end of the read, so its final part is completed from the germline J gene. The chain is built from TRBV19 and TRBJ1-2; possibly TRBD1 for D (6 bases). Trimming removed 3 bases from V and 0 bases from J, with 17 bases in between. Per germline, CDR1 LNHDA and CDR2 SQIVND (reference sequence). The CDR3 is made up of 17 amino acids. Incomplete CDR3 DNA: TGTGCCAGTAGTATCGAAGACAGGAGGTCTACTAACTATGGC. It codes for CASSIEDRRSTNYG. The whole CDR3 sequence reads CASSIEDRRSTNYGYTF.

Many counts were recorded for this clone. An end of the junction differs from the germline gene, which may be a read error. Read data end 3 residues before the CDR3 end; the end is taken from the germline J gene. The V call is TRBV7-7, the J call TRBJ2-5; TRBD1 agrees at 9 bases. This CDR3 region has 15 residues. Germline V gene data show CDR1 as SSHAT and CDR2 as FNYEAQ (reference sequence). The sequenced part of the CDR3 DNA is TGTGCTAGCAGCCCTACGACAGGGGGTCAAGAGACC. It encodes CASSPTTGGQET. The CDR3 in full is CASSPTTGGQETQYF. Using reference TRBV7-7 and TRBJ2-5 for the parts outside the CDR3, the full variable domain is GAGVSQSPRYKVTKRGQDVTLRCDPISSHATLYWYQQALGQGPEFLTYFNYEAQPDKSGLPSDRFSAERPEGSISTLTIQRTEQRDSAMYRCASSPTTGGQETQYFGPGTRLLVL.

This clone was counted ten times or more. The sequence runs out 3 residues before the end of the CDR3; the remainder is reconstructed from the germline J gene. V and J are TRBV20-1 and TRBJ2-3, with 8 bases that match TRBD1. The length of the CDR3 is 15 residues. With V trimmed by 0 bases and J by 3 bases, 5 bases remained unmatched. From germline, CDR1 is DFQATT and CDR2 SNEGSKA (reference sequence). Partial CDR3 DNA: TGCAGTGCTAGAGATCCTGGACAGGGTACAGATACG. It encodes CSARDPGQGTDT. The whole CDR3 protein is CSARDPGQGTDTQYF.